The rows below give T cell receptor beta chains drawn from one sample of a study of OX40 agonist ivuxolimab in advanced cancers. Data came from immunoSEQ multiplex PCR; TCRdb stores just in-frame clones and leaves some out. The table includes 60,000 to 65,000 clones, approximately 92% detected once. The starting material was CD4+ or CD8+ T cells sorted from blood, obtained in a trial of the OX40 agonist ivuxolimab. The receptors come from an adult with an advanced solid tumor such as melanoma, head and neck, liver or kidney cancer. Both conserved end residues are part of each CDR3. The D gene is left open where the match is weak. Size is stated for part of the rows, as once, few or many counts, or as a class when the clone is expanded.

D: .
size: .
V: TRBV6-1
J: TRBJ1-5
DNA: TGTGCCAGCAGTGTAGGGTTTCAGCCCCAGCATTTT
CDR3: CASSVGFQPQHF

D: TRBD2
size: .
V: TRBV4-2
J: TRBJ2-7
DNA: TGTGCCAGCAGCCAGGCCAATCTAGCGGGAGGACTCTACGAGCAGTACTTC
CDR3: CASSQANLAGGLYEQYF

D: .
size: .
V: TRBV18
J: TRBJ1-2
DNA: TGTGCCAGCTCCCTCCTGATGCGTTCGGGCTATGGCTACACCTTC
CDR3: CASSLLMRSGYGYTF

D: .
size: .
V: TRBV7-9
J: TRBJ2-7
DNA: TGTGCCAGCAGCGGAGGACGGACGCCCGAGCAGTACTTC
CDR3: CASSGGRTPEQYF

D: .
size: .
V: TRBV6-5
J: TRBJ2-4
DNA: TGTGCCAGCAGTCTGGACAGCAAAAACATTCAGTACTTC
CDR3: CASSLDSKNIQYF

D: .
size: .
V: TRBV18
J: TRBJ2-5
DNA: TGTGCCAGCTCACCGGGGGCAGAGACCCAGTACTTC
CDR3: CASSPGAETQYF

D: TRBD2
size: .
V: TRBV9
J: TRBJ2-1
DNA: TGTGCCAGCAGCGAGACTAGCGGCACCTACAATGAGCAGTTCTTC
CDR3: CASSETSGTYNEQFF

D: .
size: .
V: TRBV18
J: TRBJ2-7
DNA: TGTGCCAGCTCACCTGAGGGGGGCTACGAGCAGTACTTC
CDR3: CASSPEGGYEQYF

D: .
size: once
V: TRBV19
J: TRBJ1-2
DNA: TGTGCCACCCGATTGACAGGAGGTGTAAACTATGGCTACACCTTC
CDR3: CATRLTGGVNYGYTF

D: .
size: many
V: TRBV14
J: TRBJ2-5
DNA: TGTGCCAGCAGCCAAGGTGGCGGGATAGGGACCCAGTACTTC
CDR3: CASSQGGGIGTQYF

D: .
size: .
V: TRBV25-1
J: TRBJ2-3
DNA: TGTGCCGGGGGGGGGCAGTCATGCACAGATACGCAGTATTTT
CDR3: CAGGGQSCTDTQYF

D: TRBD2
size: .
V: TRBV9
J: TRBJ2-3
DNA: TGTGCCAGCAGCGTCGCGGGGGAGAGCACAGATACGCAGTATTTT
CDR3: CASSVAGESTDTQYF

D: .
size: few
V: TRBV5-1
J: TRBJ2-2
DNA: TGCGCCAGCAGTTCGGCGCTTAACACCGGGGAGCTGTTTTTT
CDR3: CASSSALNTGELFF

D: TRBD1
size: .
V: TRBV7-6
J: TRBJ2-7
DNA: TGTGCCAGCAGCTCGGACAGGGGAGGGGAGCAGTACTTC
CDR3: CASSSDRGGEQYF

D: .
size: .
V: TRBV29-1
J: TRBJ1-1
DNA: TGCAGCGTACAGGGTTTGGGGACTGAAGCTTTCTTT
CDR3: CSVQGLGTEAFF

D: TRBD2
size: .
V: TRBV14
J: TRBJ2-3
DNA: TGTGCCAGCAGCCCAGCGGGAGGAGGCGAGGATACGCAGTATTTT
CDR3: CASSPAGGGEDTQYF

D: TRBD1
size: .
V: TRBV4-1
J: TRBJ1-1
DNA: TGCGCCAGCAGCCTAGAACCGGGACAGACGGAAGCTTTCTTT
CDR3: CASSLEPGQTEAFF

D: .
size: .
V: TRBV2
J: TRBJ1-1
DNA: TGTGCCAGCAGGGGTGACAGGTATGACACTGAAGCTTTCTTT
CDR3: CASRGDRYDTEAFF

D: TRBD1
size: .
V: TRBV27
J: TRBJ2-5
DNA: TGTGCCAGCAGGGTGGGACAGCTCCCTCAAGAGACCCAGTACTTC
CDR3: CASRVGQLPQETQYF

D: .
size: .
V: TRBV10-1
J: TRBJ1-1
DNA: TGCGCCAGCAGTGACCTTCACCGCACTGAAGCTTTCTTT
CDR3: CASSDLHRTEAFF

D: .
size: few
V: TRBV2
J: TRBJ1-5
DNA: TGTGCCAGCAGTCCCCGTAGGGGGAGCAATCAGCCCCAGCATTTT
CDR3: CASSPRRGSNQPQHF

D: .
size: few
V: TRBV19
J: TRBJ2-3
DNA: TGTGCCAGTAGTATTAGAGGTTTCACTAGCACAGATACGCAGTATTTT
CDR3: CASSIRGFTSTDTQYF

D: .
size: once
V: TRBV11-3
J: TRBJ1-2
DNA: TGTGCCAGCAGCCTGGGGGGGACGGGCTACACCTTC
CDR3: CASSLGGTGYTF

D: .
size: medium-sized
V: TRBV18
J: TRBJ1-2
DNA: TGTGCCAGCTCACCTTCCAATGACCTTAACTATGGCTACACCTTC
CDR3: CASSPSNDLNYGYTF

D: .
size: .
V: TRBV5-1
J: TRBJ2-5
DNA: TGCGCCAGCAGAGGCCCTTTGGAGACCCAGTACTTC
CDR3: CASRGPLETQYF